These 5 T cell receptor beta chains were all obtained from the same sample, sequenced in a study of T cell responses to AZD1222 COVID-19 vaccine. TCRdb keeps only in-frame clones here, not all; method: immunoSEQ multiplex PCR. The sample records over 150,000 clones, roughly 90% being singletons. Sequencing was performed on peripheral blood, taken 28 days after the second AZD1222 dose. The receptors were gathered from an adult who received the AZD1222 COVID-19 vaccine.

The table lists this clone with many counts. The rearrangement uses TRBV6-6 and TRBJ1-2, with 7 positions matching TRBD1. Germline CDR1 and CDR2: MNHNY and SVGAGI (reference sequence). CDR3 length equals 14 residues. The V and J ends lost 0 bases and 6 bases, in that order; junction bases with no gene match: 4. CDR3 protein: CASSYSTGENGYTF. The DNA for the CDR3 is TGTGCCAGCAGTTACTCCACAGGGGAGAATGGCTACACCTTC.

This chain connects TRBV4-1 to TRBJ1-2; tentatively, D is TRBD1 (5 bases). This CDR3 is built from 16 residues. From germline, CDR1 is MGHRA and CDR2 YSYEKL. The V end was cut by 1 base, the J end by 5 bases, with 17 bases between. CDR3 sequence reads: CASSQGQGSRLYGYTF. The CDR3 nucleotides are TGCGCCAGCAGCCAAGGGCAGGGCAGCCGCTTATATGGCTACACCTTC.

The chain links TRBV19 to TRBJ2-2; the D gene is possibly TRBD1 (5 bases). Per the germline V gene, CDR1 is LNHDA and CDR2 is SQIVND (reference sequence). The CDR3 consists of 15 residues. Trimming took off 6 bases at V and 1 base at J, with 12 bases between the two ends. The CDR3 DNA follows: TGTGCCAGTAGCCCGGCAGGGTTGAACACCGGGGAGCTGTTTTTT. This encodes CASSPAGLNTGELFF.

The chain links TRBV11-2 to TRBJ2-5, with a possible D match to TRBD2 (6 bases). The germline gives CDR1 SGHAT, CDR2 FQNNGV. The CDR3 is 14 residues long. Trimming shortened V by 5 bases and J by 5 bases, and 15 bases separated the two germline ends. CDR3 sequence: CASSGTTRGETQYF. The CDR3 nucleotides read TGTGCCAGCAGCGGGACGACTAGAGGCGAGACCCAGTACTTC.

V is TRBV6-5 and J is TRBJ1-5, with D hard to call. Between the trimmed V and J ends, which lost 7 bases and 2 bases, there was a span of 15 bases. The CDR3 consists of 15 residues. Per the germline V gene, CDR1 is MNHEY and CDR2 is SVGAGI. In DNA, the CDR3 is TGTGCCAGCACCAGCGGAGGAGGTGGCAATCAGCCCCAGCATTTT. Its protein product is CASTSGGGGNQPQHF.